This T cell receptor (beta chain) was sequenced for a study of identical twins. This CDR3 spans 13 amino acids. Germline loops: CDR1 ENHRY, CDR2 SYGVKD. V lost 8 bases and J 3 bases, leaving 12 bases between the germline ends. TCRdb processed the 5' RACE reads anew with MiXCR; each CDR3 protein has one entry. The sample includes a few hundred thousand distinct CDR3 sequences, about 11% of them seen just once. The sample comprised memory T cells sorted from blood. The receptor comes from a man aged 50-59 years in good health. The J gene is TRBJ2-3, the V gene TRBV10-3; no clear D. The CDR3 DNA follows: TGTGCCATCGCTAGAGAAATGACAGATACGCAGTATTTT. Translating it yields CAIAREMTDTQYF.